Listed below are T cell receptor beta chains from one sample, sequenced in a study of response to subunit inactivated influenza vaccine. One entry per CDR3 protein, called by TCRdb with MiXCR from the RT-PCR reads. The sample yields about 480,000 distinct CDR3 sequences, 10% to 15% seen once. Sample: PBMCs from blood, taken 45 days after vaccination. The receptor set was obtained from a man aged 50 to 60 who received an inactivated influenza vaccine. Each CDR3 is given with its conserved first and last residue. A D gene is named only where the DNA matches it firmly. The size entry is marked missing in some rows and otherwise reads once, few, many or a size class.

j_call: TRBJ2-3
v_call: TRBV20-1
d_call: TRBD2
clone_size: -
cdr3_aa: CCARDFGQAGGGTDTQYF
cdr3_nt: TGCTGTGCTAGAGACTTTGGTCAAGCGGGAGGGGGCACAGATACGCAGTATTTT

j_call: TRBJ1-1
v_call: TRBV5-1
d_call: TRBD1
clone_size: -
cdr3_aa: CASSNRDRGPITEAFF
cdr3_nt: TGCGCCAGCAGCAACCGGGACAGGGGGCCCATCACTGAAGCTTTCTTT

j_call: TRBJ1-6
v_call: TRBV27
d_call: -
clone_size: -
cdr3_aa: CASKVGTVFSYNSPLHF
cdr3_nt: TGTGCCAGCAAAGTAGGAACGGTCTTCTCCTATAATTCACCCCTCCACTTT

j_call: TRBJ2-3
v_call: TRBV20-1
d_call: TRBD1
clone_size: -
cdr3_aa: CSATPRQGVGDTQYF
cdr3_nt: TGCAGTGCTACCCCTCGACAGGGCGTCGGAGATACGCAGTATTTT

j_call: TRBJ1-2
v_call: TRBV24-1
d_call: -
clone_size: few
cdr3_aa: CATSDFLTNYGYTF
cdr3_nt: TGTGCCACCAGTGATTTCCTCACTAACTATGGCTACACCTTC

j_call: TRBJ1-4
v_call: TRBV5-1
d_call: -
clone_size: -
cdr3_aa: CASSLGHGNEKLFF
cdr3_nt: TGCGCCAGCAGCTTGGGACACGGCAATGAAAAACTGTTTTTT

j_call: TRBJ2-6
v_call: TRBV6-2/TRBV6-3
d_call: -
clone_size: -
cdr3_aa: CASCDTGANVLTF
cdr3_nt: TGTGCCAGCTGCGACACTGGGGCCAACGTCCTGACTTTC

j_call: TRBJ2-1
v_call: TRBV20-1
d_call: -
clone_size: many
cdr3_aa: CSATQGQREQFF
cdr3_nt: TGCAGTGCTACGCAGGGTCAGCGTGAGCAGTTCTTC

j_call: TRBJ2-3
v_call: TRBV7-2
d_call: -
clone_size: few
cdr3_aa: CASSWRGAQFMTDTQYF
cdr3_nt: TGTGCCAGCAGCTGGAGGGGGGCCCAGTTTATGACAGATACGCAGTATTTT

j_call: TRBJ2-3
v_call: TRBV20-1
d_call: TRBD2
clone_size: -
cdr3_aa: CSASPSGTTDTQYF
cdr3_nt: TGCAGTGCTAGTCCAAGCGGGACCACAGATACGCAGTATTTT

j_call: TRBJ2-7
v_call: TRBV5-6
d_call: TRBD1
clone_size: few
cdr3_aa: CASSFDRGLYEQYF
cdr3_nt: TGTGCCAGCAGTTTTGACAGGGGGCTGTACGAGCAGTACTTC

j_call: TRBJ2-1
v_call: TRBV6-1
d_call: -
clone_size: -
cdr3_aa: CASMAGSYNEQFF
cdr3_nt: TGTGCCAGCATGGCGGGTTCCTACAATGAGCAGTTCTTC

j_call: TRBJ2-5
v_call: TRBV7-2
d_call: -
clone_size: -
cdr3_aa: CASSLQSTVRETQYF
cdr3_nt: TGTGCCAGCAGCTTACAGTCGACGGTCCGGGAGACCCAGTACTTC

j_call: TRBJ1-2
v_call: TRBV3-1
d_call: -
clone_size: -
cdr3_aa: CASSQGGLYGYTF
cdr3_nt: TGTGCCAGCAGCCAAGGGGGGCTCTATGGCTACACCTTC

j_call: TRBJ2-7
v_call: TRBV4-3
d_call: -
clone_size: few
cdr3_aa: CASSQALSEGGYEQYF
cdr3_nt: TGCGCCAGCAGCCAAGCTCTCTCAGAAGGGGGCTACGAGCAGTACTTC